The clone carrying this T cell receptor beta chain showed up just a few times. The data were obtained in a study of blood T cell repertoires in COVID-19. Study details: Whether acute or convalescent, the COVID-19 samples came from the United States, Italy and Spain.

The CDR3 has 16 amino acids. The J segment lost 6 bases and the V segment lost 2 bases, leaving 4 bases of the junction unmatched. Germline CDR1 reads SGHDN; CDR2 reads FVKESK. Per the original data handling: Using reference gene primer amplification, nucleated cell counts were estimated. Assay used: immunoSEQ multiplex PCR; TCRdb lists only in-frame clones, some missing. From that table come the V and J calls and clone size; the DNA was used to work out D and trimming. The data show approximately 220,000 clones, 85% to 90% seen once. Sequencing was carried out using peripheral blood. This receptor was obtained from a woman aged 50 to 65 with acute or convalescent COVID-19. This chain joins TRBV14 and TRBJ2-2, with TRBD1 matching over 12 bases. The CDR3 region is CASSQPGQGASGELFF. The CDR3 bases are TGTGCCAGCAGCCAACCGGGACAGGGGGCTTCCGGGGAGCTGTTTTTT.